This T cell receptor beta chain was found in a study of CD8+CD57+ T cells in acquired aplastic anemia. CDR3 and TCR beta VDJ profiling relied on a genomic DNA template. TCRdb reanalysed the reads using MiXCR and keeps one entry per CDR3 protein. The table lists 160,000 or so distinct CDR3 sequences, around half of them singletons. This clonotype showed up many times. What it recognizes is unknown. Points from the study as a whole: In CD8+ cells, Simpson's diversity showed no significant difference between patients and controls. There were 25 to 35 CD8+ CDR3 sequences that occurred in both patients and controls.

Before being chosen for sequencing, patients had shown CD8+CD57+ cell expansion by flow cytometry. Patients had undergone no therapy by the time their blood was sampled. The clonotype originates from a human donor with aplastic anemia. Specimen: sorted CD4+, CD8+, or CD8+CD57+ T cells (not recorded which) from PBMCs.

The CDR3 sequence is CSATSVGQGREKLFF. The CDR3 bases are TGCAGTGCTACATCCGTTGGACAGGGAAGGGAAAAACTGTTTTTT. The chain is built from TRBV20-1 and TRBJ1-4; TRBD1 aligns across 8 bases. Unmatched junction bases numbered 12, after V lost 4 bases and J lost 8 bases. Germline V gives CDR1 DFQATT, CDR2 SNEGSKA (reference sequence). The CDR3 sequence is 15 residues long.